These T cell receptor beta chains were read from a single sample in a study of cytomegalovirus exposure and HLA in healthy donors. Sequencing used immunoSEQ multiplex PCR; TCRdb keeps in-frame clones, though not all of them. The sample comprises under 200,000 clones, around 80% of which are singletons, and 6.3% rests with the top ten. Material: PBMCs. These TCRs come from a man between 40 and 49 years old in good health and CMV-seropositive. Both conserved end residues are part of each CDR3. D genes are given only for firm matches. Some rows have no size entry. The others give once, few or many, or a class for an expanded clone.

TRBD1 | TRBJ1-1 | - | TRBV4-1 | TGCGCCAGCAGCGGAACAGGGGGTGGGACTGAAGCTTTCTTT | CASSGTGGGTEAFF
TRBD1 | TRBJ2-7 | once | TRBV4-3 | TGCGCCAGCAGCCACTCAGTGGCGGACAGGAGCTCCTACGAGCAGTACTTC | CASSHSVADRSSYEQYF
TRBD1 | TRBJ2-7 | - | TRBV29-1 | TGCAGCGTTGGAGGCCACGGACAGGGGGCCTACGAGCAGTACTTC | CSVGGHGQGAYEQYF
TRBD1 | TRBJ2-7 | few | TRBV28 | TGTGCCAGCAGGGAACAGGGGGCGATCTACGAGCAGTACTTC | CASREQGAIYEQYF
- | TRBJ1-1 | - | TRBV27 | TGTGCCAGCAGTTTTGGTACAGGCAGTGAAGCTTTCTTT | CASSFGTGSEAFF
- | TRBJ1-1 | - | TRBV2 | TGTGCCAGCAGTTTGACAGCCTCCAACACTGAAGCTTTCTTT | CASSLTASNTEAFF
- | TRBJ2-7 | - | TRBV5-1 | TGCGCCAGCAGCCCTGACAGCTCCTACGAGCAGTACTTC | CASSPDSSYEQYF
- | TRBJ1-1 | once | TRBV7-9 | TGTGCCAGCAGCTTGGCCCACACTGAAGCTTTCTTT | CASSLAHTEAFF
- | TRBJ2-5 | - | TRBV28 | TGTGCCAGCAGTCGTAACAGGCATCAAGAGACCCAGTACTTC | CASSRNRHQETQYF
TRBD2 | TRBJ2-1 | - | TRBV27 | TGTGCCAGCAATCGGGCTAGCGGGAATGAGCAGTTCTTC | CASNRASGNEQFF
- | TRBJ1-2 | - | TRBV5-4 | TGTGCCATCGCAGACAGACTTAACTATGGCTACACCTTC | CAIADRLNYGYTF
- | TRBJ2-1 | - | TRBV9 | TGTGCCAGCAGCTCCGGCCTCAAGCGTCAGAATGAGCAGTTCTTC | CASSSGLKRQNEQFF
- | TRBJ2-3 | - | TRBV19 | TGTGCCAGTACCCCTCCCACTAGCACAGATACGCAGTATTTT | CASTPPTSTDTQYF
- | TRBJ1-5 | - | TRBV18 | TGTGCCAGCTCACTGGACACAGATCAGCCCCAGCATTTT | CASSLDTDQPQHF
- | TRBJ1-3 | - | TRBV11-2 | TGTGCCAGCAGCTTATTGACAGCTGGAAACACCATATATTTT | CASSLLTAGNTIYF
- | TRBJ2-5 | - | TRBV27 | TGTGCCAGCAGTTTAAGGGGGGAGACCCAGTACTTC | CASSLRGETQYF
TRBD2 | TRBJ2-2 | - | TRBV9 | TGTGCCAGCAGCCCCCGGAGTAGCGGGGCGACCCCGGGGGAGCTGTTTTTT | CASSPRSSGATPGELFF
- | TRBJ1-5 | - | TRBV5-8 | TGTGCCAGCAGCTTGGAGGGGCATCAGGATCAGCCCCAGCATTTT | CASSLEGHQDQPQHF
- | TRBJ2-3 | - | TRBV23-1 | TGCGCCAGCAGCCGAACCCCGGGGACACCACCTAGCACAGATACGCAGTATTTT | CASSRTPGTPPSTDTQYF
- | TRBJ2-1 | - | TRBV29-1 | TGCAGCGTTGAATGGCCAGGGGCTTACAATGAGCAGTTCTTC | CSVEWPGAYNEQFF
- | TRBJ2-7 | - | TRBV19 | TGTGCCAGTGCTAGAGGCCCTAATCTCTACGAGCAGTACTTC | CASARGPNLYEQYF
TRBD1 | TRBJ1-1 | - | TRBV5-1 | TGCGCCAGCAGCTTCGGCGACAGGGTGGGCGAGACTGAAGCTTTCTTT | CASSFGDRVGETEAFF
- | TRBJ2-2 | - | TRBV7-2 | TGTGCCAGCAGCTCCCTCGGGGGTTCCGGGCCCGGCGGGGAGCTGTTTTTT | CASSSLGGSGPGGELFF
- | TRBJ2-3 | - | TRBV18 | TGTGCCAGCTCACCTCTCACAGCGGCCACAGATACGCAGTATTTT | CASSPLTAATDTQYF
TRBD1 | TRBJ1-1 | - | TRBV25-1 | TGTGCCAGCAGTGGGACAGGGGCGAACACTGAAGCTTTCTTT | CASSGTGANTEAFF
- | TRBJ1-4 | few | TRBV4-3 | TGCGCCAGCAGCCAAGGGGGAGGGGCAGATGAAAAACTGTTTTTT | CASSQGGGADEKLFF
- | TRBJ1-1 | - | TRBV30 | TGTGCCTGGGGGGCGGGGGCTTTCTTT | CAWGAGAFF
- | TRBJ2-5 | - | TRBV19 | TGTGCCAGTAGTAGGCGTACTAGGATAGAGACCCAGTACTTC | CASSRRTRIETQYF
TRBD1 | TRBJ2-2 | - | TRBV9 | TGTGCCAGCAGCCGACAGGGAGCGACCGGGGAGCTGTTTTTT | CASSRQGATGELFF
TRBD1 | TRBJ2-1 | - | TRBV5-6 | TGTGCCAGCAGCTTAGGGACAGGGTATCAGTTCTTC | CASSLGTGYQFF
- | TRBJ2-5 | - | TRBV27 | TGTGCCAGCAGTTTATTTTCAGGGCCCCAAGAGACCCAGTACTTC | CASSLFSGPQETQYF
TRBD2 | TRBJ2-3 | - | TRBV7-2 | TGTGCCAGCAGCGGGCCAGCGGGGGCCGAGACAGATACGCAGTATTTT | CASSGPAGAETDTQYF
- | TRBJ2-7 | - | TRBV9 | TGTGCCAGCAGCGTAGAAGGGGCTTCCTACGAGCAGCACTTC | CASSVEGASYEQHF
- | TRBJ1-1 | once | TRBV28 | TGTGCCACCACAGGGACGGTGAACACTGAAGCTTTCTTT | CATTGTVNTEAFF
TRBD2 | TRBJ2-5 | once | TRBV11-2 | TGTGCCAGCAGCTTAGGGCTAGCGGGGGGGTACCAAGAGACCCAGTACTTC | CASSLGLAGGYQETQYF
TRBD2 | TRBJ2-5 | once | TRBV18 | TGTGCCAGCTCACCCTCGCGGGGGGTCCAAGAGACCCAGTACTTC | CASSPSRGVQETQYF
- | TRBJ2-3 | - | TRBV5-4 | TGTGCCAGCAGTACCCCGGGGGAGGCCAAAGGTACGCAGTATTTT | CASSTPGEAKGTQYF
TRBD2 | TRBJ2-3 | once | TRBV7-2 | TGTGCCAGCAGCTCACTTGGGCGCGGGGGGGCGATAGATACGCAGTATTTT | CASSSLGRGGAIDTQYF
TRBD1 | TRBJ1-2 | - | TRBV19 | TGTGCCAGTAGTATTAATGGACAGGGGAACTATGGCTACACCTTC | CASSINGQGNYGYTF
- | TRBJ1-6 | - | TRBV15 | TGTGCCACCAGCATGTCCACCCCCCCCCACAGGGACTATAATTCACCCCTCCACTTT | CATSMSTPPHRDYNSPLHF
- | TRBJ2-7 | - | TRBV6-4 | TGTGCCAGCCCAGGGTGGGCTGTCGAGCAGTACTTC | CASPGWAVEQYF
- | TRBJ1-2 | - | TRBV30 | TGTGCCTGGAGTGTAGTCGCAGGCAGGGGCGGCTACACCTTC | CAWSVVAGRGGYTF
- | TRBJ1-6 | - | TRBV6-6 | TGTGCCAGCAGACCAGCGGGGGGCGGTTATAATTCACCCCTCCACTTT | CASRPAGGGYNSPLHF
TRBD1 | TRBJ1-1 | few | TRBV30 | TGTGCCTGGAGTGGGCTGAGGGGGCGCGTCTCCACTGAAGCTTTCTTT | CAWSGLRGRVSTEAFF
- | TRBJ2-2 | - | TRBV6-5 | TGTGCCAGCAGTTACTTGGCGGGGTCGAACACCGGGGAGCTGTTTTTT | CASSYLAGSNTGELFF